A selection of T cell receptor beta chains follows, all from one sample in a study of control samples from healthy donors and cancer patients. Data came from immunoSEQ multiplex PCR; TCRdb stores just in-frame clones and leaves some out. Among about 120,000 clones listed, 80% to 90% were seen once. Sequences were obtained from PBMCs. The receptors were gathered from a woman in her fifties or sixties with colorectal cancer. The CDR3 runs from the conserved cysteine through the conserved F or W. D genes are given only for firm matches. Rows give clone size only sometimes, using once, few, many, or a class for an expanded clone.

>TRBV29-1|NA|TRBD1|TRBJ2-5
CSVEDWGQAYQETQYF
TGCAGCGTTGAAGATTGGGGACAGGCGTACCAAGAGACCCAGTACTTC
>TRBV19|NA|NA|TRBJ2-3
CASIATGRADTQYF
TGTGCCAGTATTGCGACAGGGAGGGCAGATACGCAGTATTTT
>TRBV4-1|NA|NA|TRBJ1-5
CASSQGGQGNLQPQHF
TGCGCCAGCAGCCAAGGGGGCCAGGGAAATCTTCAGCCCCAGCATTTT
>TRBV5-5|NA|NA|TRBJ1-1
CASSPAGWQEAFF
TGTGCCAGCAGCCCCGCTGGGTGGCAAGAAGCTTTCTTT
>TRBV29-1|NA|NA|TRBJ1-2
CSVGTGTYGYTF
TGCAGCGTTGGCACAGGGACCTATGGCTACACCTTC
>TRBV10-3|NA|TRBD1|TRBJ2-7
CAISESTGGEQYF
TGTGCCATCAGTGAGTCCACAGGGGGCGAGCAGTACTTC
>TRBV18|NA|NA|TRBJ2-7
CASSPTGKTAEQYF
TGTGCCAGCTCACCAACGGGGAAGACGGCCGAGCAGTACTTC
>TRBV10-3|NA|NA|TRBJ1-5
CAIGPSEPQHF
TGTGCCATCGGACCCTCGGAGCCCCAGCATTTT
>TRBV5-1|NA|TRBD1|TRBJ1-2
CASSSGQGSLNYGYTF
TGCGCCAGCAGCTCGGGACAGGGAAGCCTTAACTATGGCTACACCTTC
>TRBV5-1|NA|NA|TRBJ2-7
CASSLGRGGYEQYF
TGCGCCAGCAGCTTGGGAAGGGGAGGCTACGAGCAGTACTTC
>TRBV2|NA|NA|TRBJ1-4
CASSEGKLMEKLFF
TGTGCCAGCAGTGAGGGGAAATTAATGGAAAAACTGTTTTTT
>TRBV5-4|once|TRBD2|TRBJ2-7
CASSLGAGGTYEQYF
TGTGCCAGCAGCTTGGGAGCGGGAGGGACCTACGAGCAGTACTTC
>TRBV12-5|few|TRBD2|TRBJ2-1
CASGIWTSGGVEQFF
TGTGCTAGTGGGATATGGACTAGCGGGGGGGTGGAACAGTTCTTC
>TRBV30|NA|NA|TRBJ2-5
CAWSGTSRSTQYF
TGTGCCTGGAGCGGGACCTCTCGGTCGACCCAGTACTTC
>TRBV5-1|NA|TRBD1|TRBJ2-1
CASSLGGTVHNEQFF
TGCGCCAGCAGCTTGGGAGGGACAGTCCACAATGAGCAGTTCTTC
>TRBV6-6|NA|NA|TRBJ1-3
CASRSQGLGNTIYF
TGTGCCAGCAGATCACAAGGGCTTGGAAACACCATATATTTT
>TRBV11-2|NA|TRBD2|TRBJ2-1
CASSLSGTSGDNEQFF
TGTGCCAGCAGCTTATCGGGGACTAGCGGTGACAATGAGCAGTTCTTC
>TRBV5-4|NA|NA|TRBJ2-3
CASSSGSRASTDTQYF
TGTGCCAGCAGCTCGGGTAGTCGGGCTAGCACAGATACGCAGTATTTT
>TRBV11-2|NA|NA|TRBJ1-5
CASSLRGDTNQPQHF
TGTGCCAGCAGCTTAAGGGGGGACACGAATCAGCCCCAGCATTTT
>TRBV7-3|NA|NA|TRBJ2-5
CASSLSYGETQYF
TGTGCCAGCAGCTTAAGTTACGGCGAGACCCAGTACTTC
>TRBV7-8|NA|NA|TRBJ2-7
CASSLGESYEQYF
TGTGCCAGCAGCTTGGGGGAGTCCTACGAGCAGTACTTC
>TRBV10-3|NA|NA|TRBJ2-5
CAIREDGRQETQYF
TGTGCCATCAGGGAGGACGGCCGTCAAGAGACCCAGTACTTC
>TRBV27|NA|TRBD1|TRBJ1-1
CASSLRTGLEAFF
TGTGCCAGCAGTTTAAGGACAGGTCTTGAAGCTTTCTTT
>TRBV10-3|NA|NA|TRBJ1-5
CAISERSPGYNQPQHF
TGTGCCATCAGTGAGCGGAGTCCGGGGTACAATCAGCCCCAGCATTTT
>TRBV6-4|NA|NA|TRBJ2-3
CASSDSEGTDTQYF
TGTGCCAGCAGTGACTCGGAGGGCACAGATACGCAGTATTTT
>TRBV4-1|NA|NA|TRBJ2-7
CASSQDRNEQYF
TGCGCCAGCAGCCAAGATAGGAACGAGCAGTACTTC
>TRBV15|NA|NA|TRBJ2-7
CATSRGGSEQYF
TGTGCCACCAGCAGAGGAGGGAGCGAGCAGTACTTC
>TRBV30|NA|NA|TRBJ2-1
CAWSHIGEQFF
TGTGCCTGGAGCCATATTGGTGAGCAGTTCTTC
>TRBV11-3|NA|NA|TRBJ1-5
CASTPPLGGGQPQHF
TGTGCCAGCACCCCTCCCCTGGGAGGTGGGCAGCCCCAGCATTTT
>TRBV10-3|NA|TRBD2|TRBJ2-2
CAISDESGGRTGELFF
TGTGCCATCAGTGACGAGAGCGGGGGACGAACCGGGGAGCTGTTTTTT
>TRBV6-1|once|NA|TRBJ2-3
CASSEVVWGPASTDTQYF
TGTGCCAGCAGTGAAGTAGTCTGGGGCCCGGCTAGCACAGATACGCAGTATTTT
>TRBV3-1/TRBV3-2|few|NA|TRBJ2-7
CASSQGNSYEQYF
TGTGCCAGCAGCCAAGGAAACTCCTACGAGCAGTACTTC
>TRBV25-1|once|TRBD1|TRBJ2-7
CASSRTGTGGLEQYF
TGTGCCAGCAGTAGAACCGGGACAGGGGGTCTCGAGCAGTACTTC
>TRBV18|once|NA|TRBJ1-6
CASGTGDSPLHF
TGTGCCAGCGGAACGGGTGATTCACCCCTCCACTTT
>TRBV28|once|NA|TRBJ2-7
CASSLEGTFSYEQYF
TGTGCCAGCAGTTTAGAAGGGACTTTCTCCTACGAGCAGTACTTC
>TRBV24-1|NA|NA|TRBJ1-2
CATSGVRGGYTF
TGTGCCACCAGTGGGGTACGAGGTGGCTACACCTTC
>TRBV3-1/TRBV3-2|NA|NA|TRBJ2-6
CASSPDYSGANVLTF
TGTGCCAGCAGCCCTGACTACTCTGGGGCCAACGTCCTGACTTTC
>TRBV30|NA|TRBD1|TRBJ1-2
CAWSRDRAQTSGYTF
TGTGCCTGGAGTAGGGACAGGGCCCAGACTAGTGGCTACACCTTC
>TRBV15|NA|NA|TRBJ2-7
CATSRGAEQYF
TGTGCCACCAGCAGAGGGGCCGAGCAGTACTTC
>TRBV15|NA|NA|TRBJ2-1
CATSRAGTNNEQFF
TGTGCCACCAGCAGGGCCGGGACAAACAATGAGCAGTTCTTC
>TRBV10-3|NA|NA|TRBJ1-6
CAISPSGANSPLHF
TGTGCCATCAGTCCGTCGGGGGCCAATTCACCCCTCCACTTT
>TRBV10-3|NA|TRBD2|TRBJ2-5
CAIRGVEAGPQETQYF
TGTGCCATCAGGGGGGTTGAAGCGGGGCCCCAAGAGACCCAGTACTTC